The source of this T cell receptor (beta chain) is a study of CXCR3-negative and CXCR3-positive naive CD8 T cells. Study-level findings and limits: Against CXCR3-negative naive cells, CXCR3-positive naive cells showed more hydrophobic TRB CDR3s.

Note on this clonotype: Its antigen is unknown.

This CDR3 has 13 residues. Germline V gives CDR1 SQVTM, CDR2 ANQGSEA. Via 5' RACE with UMI labels, TRB cDNA libraries were prepared. TCRdb re-called the 5' RACE reads and gives one entry per CDR3 protein, without DNA. The sample totals nearly 110,000 distinct CDR3 sequences. This sequence was found in a human donor in good health. Some clones in this sample may be carry-over from other donors' samples. The sequenced sample was naive CXCR3+ CD8+ T cells from blood. Noted subset: CD45RO-CCR7+CD27+CD95- naive CD8+ T cells expressing CXCR3 (TNR3+). The chain carries TRBV29-1 and TRBJ2-7; the D call of TRBD1 rests on TCRdb alone, since no DNA is present to check it. CDR3 sequence: CSVVVTAPYEQYF.